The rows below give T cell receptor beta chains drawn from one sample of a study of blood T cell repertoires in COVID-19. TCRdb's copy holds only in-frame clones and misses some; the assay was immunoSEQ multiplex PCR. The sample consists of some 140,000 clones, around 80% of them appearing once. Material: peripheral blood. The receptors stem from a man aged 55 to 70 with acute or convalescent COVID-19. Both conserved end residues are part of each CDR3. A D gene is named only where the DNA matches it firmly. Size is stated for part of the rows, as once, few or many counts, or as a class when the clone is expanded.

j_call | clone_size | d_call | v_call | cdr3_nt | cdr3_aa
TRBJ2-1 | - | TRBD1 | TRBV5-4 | TGTGCCAGCAGCGGACAGGGATACAATGAGCAGTTCTTC | CASSGQGYNEQFF
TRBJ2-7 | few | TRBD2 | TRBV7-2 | TGTGCCAGCAGCTTAATCTTCCGGGAGGGCCTTTACGAGCAGTACTTC | CASSLIFREGLYEQYF
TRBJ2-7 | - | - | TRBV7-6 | TGTGCCAGCAGTTCCCCTGCGGCTGGAGGGGAGCAGTACTTC | CASSSPAAGGEQYF
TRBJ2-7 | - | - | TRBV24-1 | TGTGCCACCAGTGATTGGGCTCCCCCCTACGAGCAGTACTTC | CATSDWAPPYEQYF
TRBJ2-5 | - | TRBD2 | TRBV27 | TGTGCCAGCAGTATAGCGGGAGATCTGGAGACCCAGTACTTC | CASSIAGDLETQYF
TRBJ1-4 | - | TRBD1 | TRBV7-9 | TGTGCCAGCAGCTTCAGCGACAGGGCGCTGTTTTTT | CASSFSDRALFF
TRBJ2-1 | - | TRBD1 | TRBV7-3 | TGTGCCAGCAGCTCCGGACAGGGATGGTACAATGAGCAGTTCTTC | CASSSGQGWYNEQFF
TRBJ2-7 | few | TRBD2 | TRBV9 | TGTGCCAGCAGCGTAGAGGCTAGCGGGAGGGGATACGAGCAGTACTTC | CASSVEASGRGYEQYF
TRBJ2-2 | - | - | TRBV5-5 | TGTGCCAGCAGCTTGGTAGGGGGTAGCGGGGAGCTGTTTTTT | CASSLVGGSGELFF
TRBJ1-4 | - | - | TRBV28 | TGTGCCAGCAGTGGGTACGGGGGTAATGAAAAACTGTTTTTT | CASSGYGGNEKLFF
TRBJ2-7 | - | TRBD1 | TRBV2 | TGTGCCAGCAGCGCAACAGGGGTCGAAACCTACGAGCAGTACTTC | CASSATGVETYEQYF
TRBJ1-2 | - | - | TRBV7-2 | TGTGCCAGCAGCTTAAATTCAGGGAACTATGGCTACACCTTC | CASSLNSGNYGYTF
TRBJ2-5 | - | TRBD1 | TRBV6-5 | TGTGCCAGCAGTTCCACCCGGGACAGCCAAGAGACCCAGTACTTC | CASSSTRDSQETQYF
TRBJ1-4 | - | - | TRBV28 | TGTGCCAGCAGTTTAAGTTCGGGGATGTGGAATGAAAAACTGTTTTTT | CASSLSSGMWNEKLFF
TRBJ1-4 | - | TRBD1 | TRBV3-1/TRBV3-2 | TGTGCCAGCAGCCAAGAATGGGGACAGGGAGGGGGTGAAAAACTGTTTTTT | CASSQEWGQGGGEKLFF
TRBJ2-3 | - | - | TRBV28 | TGTGCCAGCAGTTTGTCGGGGAGAAACACAGATACGCAGTATTTT | CASSLSGRNTDTQYF
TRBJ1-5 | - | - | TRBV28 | TGTGCCAGCAGTTTCCGGTCAGGGTTCTATCAGCCCCAGCATTTT | CASSFRSGFYQPQHF
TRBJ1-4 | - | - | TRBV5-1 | TGCGCCAGCAGCCTCGGGTCAGATAATGAAAAACTGTTTTTT | CASSLGSDNEKLFF
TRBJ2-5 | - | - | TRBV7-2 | TGTGCCAGCAGCTTAGTGGGGGGGGCAGAGACCCAGTACTTC | CASSLVGGAETQYF
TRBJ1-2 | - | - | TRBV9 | TGTGCCAGCAGCGTAGAAGGGGTTGACTATGGCTACACCTTC | CASSVEGVDYGYTF
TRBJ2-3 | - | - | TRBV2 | TGTGCCAGCAGTTCTCCGGAGGGCCGGGGAGATACGCAGTATTTT | CASSSPEGRGDTQYF
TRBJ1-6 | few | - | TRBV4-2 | TGTGCCAGCAGCCAAGACAGGGGTTTGTCCAGCTCCTATAATTCACCCCTCCACTTT | CASSQDRGLSSSYNSPLHF
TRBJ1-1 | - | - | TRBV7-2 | TGTGCCAGCAGCTTAGGACATCTAAGTACTGAAGCTTTCTTT | CASSLGHLSTEAFF
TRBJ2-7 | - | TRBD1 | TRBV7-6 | TGTGCCAGCAGCCTTGGACAGGGGCTTTCCTACGAGCAGTACTTC | CASSLGQGLSYEQYF
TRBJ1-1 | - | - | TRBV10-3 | TGTGCCATCAGTGAGCAGATGAACACTGAAGCTTTCTTT | CAISEQMNTEAFF
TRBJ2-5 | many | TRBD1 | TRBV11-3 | TGTGCCAGCAGCTTAGATAGGACAGGGCGAGAGACCCAGTACTTC | CASSLDRTGRETQYF
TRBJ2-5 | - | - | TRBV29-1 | TGCAGCGTTCGTGGCAGCCAAGAGACCCAGTACTTC | CSVRGSQETQYF
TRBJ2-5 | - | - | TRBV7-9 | TGTGCCAGCAGCTTAGGGCGAGGAGAGACCCAGTACTTC | CASSLGRGETQYF
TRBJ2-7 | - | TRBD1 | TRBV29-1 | TGCAGCGCCAGGACAGGGAGTCGCTACGAGCAGTACTTC | CSARTGSRYEQYF
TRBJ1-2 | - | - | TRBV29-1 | TGCAGCGTTGATCCAGATAACTATGGCTACACCTTC | CSVDPDNYGYTF
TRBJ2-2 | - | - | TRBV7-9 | TGTGCCAGCAGTTTCCAAAGCCGGGGTAACACCGGGGAGCTGTTTTTT | CASSFQSRGNTGELFF
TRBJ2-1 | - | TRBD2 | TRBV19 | TGTGCCAGTACCCGACTAGCGGGATCGGTTAATGAGCAGTTCTTC | CASTRLAGSVNEQFF
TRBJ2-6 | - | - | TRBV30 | TGTGCCTTAGACAGGTCTGGGGCCAACGTCCTGACTTTC | CALDRSGANVLTF
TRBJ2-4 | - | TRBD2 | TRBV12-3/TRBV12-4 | TGTGCCAGCAGCCCTGGGGGGGGTGGCATTCAGTACTTC | CASSPGGGGIQYF
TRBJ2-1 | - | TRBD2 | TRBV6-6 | TGTGCCAGCAGTCCCCGGCTAGCGGGAACCTACAATGAGCAGTTCTTC | CASSPRLAGTYNEQFF